The subject of this entry is one T cell receptor beta chain. This clonotype occurred many times. Its binding antigen is unknown. Base qualities were left out, and no much larger clone turns up one base away. This sample is part of a study of Graves' ophthalmopathy and Graves' hyperthyroidism (dated by TCRdb to 2017 to 2018). Study-level background: Peripheral blood was collected before any treatment was given, at the time of initial diagnosis. TCR beta repertoire signatures were used to distinguish Graves' ophthalmopathy from Graves' hyperthyroidism and to predict progression to ophthalmopathy. In total, approximately 140 blood samples were TCR-sequenced: 43 ophthalmopathy, some 72 hyperthyroidism and about 17 hyperthyroidism-to-ophthalmopathy patients. To explore V-J signatures that separate ophthalmopathy from hyperthyroidism, a discovery set of around 97 patients was enrolled, consisting of about 43 with ophthalmopathy and 55 to 65 with stable hyperthyroidism. An independent validation cohort comprised some 19 hyperthyroidism patients and 15 to 17 patients who later progressed from hyperthyroidism to ophthalmopathy. In roughly six hyperthyroidism patients, the T-cell repertoires found in thyroid tissue were compared with those found in blood. Following sampling, methimazole starting at 30 mg daily was administered to hyperthyroidism patients, and high-dose intravenous methylprednisolone was administered to ophthalmopathy patients. The roughly 94 discovery patients were randomly divided into training and test sets at a 7:3 ratio.

For repertoire sequencing, the TCR beta CDR3 regions were amplified from RNA transcripts. HTBI primers and the Qiagen OneStep RT-PCR kit were used in a first-round RT-PCR, which was followed by a second-round multiplex PCR, size selection and purification. Libraries were sequenced on an Illumina HiSeq2000 using paired-end 100 bp reads. As for the authors' bioinformatics: SOAPnuke was used for read processing, and reads with adapters, uncalled bases, a mean Phred below 15, or no exact constant-primer or identifier match were discarded. COPE v1.2.5 was used to merge the high-quality paired reads. Each unique nucleotide sequence was treated as a clonotype, and MiTCR v1.1 was used to align the clonotypes to the IMGT TRB V, D and J references. The analysis was limited to V-J combinations with a frequency above 0.0001, which together covered approximately 99% of repertoires. For each V-J combination, a TCR clonal expansion and chaos score was defined as the ratio of F50 clonal expansion to chaos observed in the TCRdist matrix. Welch's t-statistics and random forest were used to reduce the features to around 13 V-J combinations, which were then used as input to a naive Bayes classifier. The Morisita-Horn index was used to measure how similar the thyroid and blood repertoires were. The raw public data were reprocessed by TCRdb itself: fastp quality trimming at Q25, MiXCR clonotype calling, in-frame beta chains only. Rows are combined by CDR3 protein, so each entry shows the most common genes and DNA. The authors' filters were not applied to this entry. The table for this sample lists about 200,000 distinct CDR3 sequences; under 30% of them were counted only once. The ten most abundant clones make up approximately 9% of the sample.

Its CDR3 holds 17 amino acids, cysteine through phenylalanine. CDR3 DNA is the only sequence kept; it has 51 bases, read in frame from the first base. V has 5 bases trimmed and J has 6 bases trimmed; junction bases matching no gene number 11. Looking up the germline V gene (reference sequence) yields CDR1 LNHDA and CDR2 SQIVND. Ophthalmopathy patients were characterized by moderately to severely active disease, a Clinical Activity Score of at least 3, a NOSPECS grade of at least 4, and a disease duration under 3 months. Patients were excluded if they had other autoimmune diseases, uncontrolled infections, pregnancy or lactation. Clinical symptoms, serum thyroxine, TRAb, thyroid ultrasound and orbital computed tomography formed the basis of the diagnosis. PBMCs were isolated from about 10 ml of fresh peripheral blood by Ficoll-Paque density gradient centrifugation. Trizol reagent was used to extract the total RNA, and its quality was then checked on an Agilent 2100 Bioanalyzer.

Results and caveats for the whole study, not just this receptor: In cross-validation, the 13-signature model distinguished ophthalmopathy from stable hyperthyroidism with around 90% sensitivity and 81% to 82% specificity, while in the test set the corresponding values were about 80% and 75%. In validation, the model predicted ophthalmopathy progression with 55% to 71% sensitivity and roughly 72% specificity; approximately 12 predicted patients were CT-confirmed with GO in a median of 6.5 months. Most expanded thyroid clonotypes with frequency above 0.001 were also detected in blood, suggesting blood repertoires may reflect the thyroid immune response. No statistical method was used to predetermine the sample size, and group allocation was not hidden from the investigators.

The TCR originated in a man between 45 and 60 years old with Graves' ophthalmopathy. Donor details come from another sample of the same person, matched by shared clones. The V and J genes are TRBV19 and TRBJ2-2, and 11 junctional nucleotides match TRBD2. Specimen: peripheral blood. The DNA sequence is TGTGCCAGTAGTCGATTAGCGGGAGGGCTCCTCTCCGGGGAGCTGTTTTTT. Its protein is CASSRLAGGLLSGELFF.